This T cell receptor beta chain was captured in a study of STAT5B mutations in CD4+ large granular lymphocyte leukemia. Control samples were healthy donors' buffy coats. The method was immunoSEQ multiplex PCR; TCRdb's version includes in-frame clones alone and lacks a portion of them. The sample includes more than 35,000 clones, 70% to 90% of them seen just once. CDR3 length equals 13 residues. V was cut by 2 bases and J by 4 bases, with 8 bases left in between. Germline V CDR1 and CDR2: SSHAT, FNYEAQ (reference sequence). The sequence was obtained from a human donor in good health. The V gene is TRBV7-7, the J gene TRBJ2-5; D is unresolved. Sequencing was performed on CD4+ T cells from blood buffy coats. CDR3 region: CASSLRVGETQYF. The CDR3 DNA follows: TGTGCCAGCAGCTTAAGAGTGGGAGAGACCCAGTACTTC.